Detailed here is one T cell receptor (beta chain). The repertoire was sequenced with immunoSEQ multiplex PCR; TCRdb's copy has only in-frame clones and lacks some. The sample records 220,000 or so clones, 75% to 90% being singletons. Germline V gene sequence: CDR1 MDHEN, CDR2 SYDVKM. With V trimmed by 5 bases and J by 3 bases, 11 bases remained unmatched. The CDR3 totals 17 residues. This study enrolled people aged roughly 18 to 90 from around 26 US geographic areas. The data stem from a study of blood T cell repertoires in COVID-19. Study summary: Collection of acute and convalescent COVID-19 samples took place in the United States, Italy and Spain.

This TCR derives from a man aged 45-60 years who had been exposed to COVID-19. The chain couples TRBV28 to TRBJ1-1; TRBD1 matches 11 bases. Sequenced: PBMCs or T cells enriched from blood (not recorded which). The DNA of the CDR3 is TGTGCCAGCAGTCCACCCTGGGACAGGGGGGACGACACTGAAGCTTTCTTT. Amino acid sequence: CASSPPWDRGDDTEAFF.